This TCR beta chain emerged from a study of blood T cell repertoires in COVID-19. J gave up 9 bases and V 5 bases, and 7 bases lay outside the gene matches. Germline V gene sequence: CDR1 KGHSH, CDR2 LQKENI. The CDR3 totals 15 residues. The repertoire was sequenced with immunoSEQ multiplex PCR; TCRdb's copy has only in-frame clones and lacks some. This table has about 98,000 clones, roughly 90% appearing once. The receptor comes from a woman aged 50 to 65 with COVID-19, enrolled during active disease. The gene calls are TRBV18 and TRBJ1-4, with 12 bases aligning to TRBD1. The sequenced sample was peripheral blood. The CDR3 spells CASSSGTGGVKKLFF. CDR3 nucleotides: TGTGCCAGCTCATCCGGGACAGGGGGCGTGAAAAAACTGTTTTTT.